This T cell receptor beta chain came from a study of blood T cell repertoires in COVID-19. In the study overall: Some COVID-19 samples were acute and others convalescent; all came from the United States, Italy and Spain. Sources were T cells, B-cell-depleted T cells, or PBMCs; the material itself was cDNA or gDNA.

This clone appeared once. Per the authors' pipeline: Nucleated cell counts were estimated from reference gene primer amplification. The table came from immunoSEQ multiplex PCR; TCRdb's copy has only in-frame clones and leaves some out. V and J calls and clone size are given by that table; D and trimming were obtained from the DNA. The sample carries some 66,000 clones, about three quarters recorded once. This CDR3 comprises 15 residues. Per the germline V gene, CDR1 is PRHDT and CDR2 is FYEKMQ (reference sequence). The V and J ends lost 5 bases and 5 bases, in that order; junction bases with no gene match: 10.

Sequenced: peripheral blood. This sequence was found in an elderly woman with acute or convalescent COVID-19. V and J are TRBV13 and TRBJ1-1; 8 bases match TRBD1. This CDR3 reads CASSPERTGYTEAFF. The CDR3 coding sequence is TGTGCCAGCAGCCCCGAGAGGACAGGGTATACTGAAGCTTTCTTT. Full variable domain (remainder filled in from reference TRBV13 and TRBJ1-1): AAGVIQSPRHLIKEKRETATLKCYPIPRHDTVYWYQQGPGQDPQFLISFYEKMQSDKGSIPDRFSAQQFSDYHSELNMSSLELGDSALYFCASSPERTGYTEAFFGQGTRLTVV.